A selection of T cell receptor beta chains follows, all from one sample in a study of radiation and T cells in renal cell carcinoma. Sequenced by immunoSEQ multiplex PCR; TCRdb stores in-frame clones only, minus some. The table shows approximately 61,000 clones, with around 80% occurring only once. This specimen was blood, taken from a patient whose treatment included radiotherapy and nephrectomy. The receptors originated from a man between 60 and 75 years old with renal cell carcinoma. CDR3s include the opening cysteine and the closing phenylalanine or tryptophan. Fields, in order: clone size, J gene, V gene, D gene, CDR3 DNA, CDR3 protein. The D gene is left open where the match is weak. Some rows mark clone size as missing; the rest say once, few, many or name a class of expanded clone.

>NA|TRBJ1-3|TRBV6-5|NA
TGTGCCAGCAGTTACCCCGGGGAGGCTGGAAACACCATATATTTT
CASSYPGEAGNTIYF
>NA|TRBJ1-2|TRBV10-3|NA
TGTGCCATCAGCGAACAGGGTGACTATGGCTACACCTTC
CAISEQGDYGYTF
>once|TRBJ2-1|TRBV11-3|NA
TGTGCCAGCAGCTTTGGGGGCGAGCAGTTCTTC
CASSFGGEQFF
>NA|TRBJ2-5|TRBV30|NA
TGTGCCTGGAGTGTACCCCGGATCCAAGAGACCCAGTACTTC
CAWSVPRIQETQYF
>NA|TRBJ1-1|TRBV19|NA
TGTGCCAGTAGCCCGGGACGGATGAACACTGAAGCTTTCTTT
CASSPGRMNTEAFF
>NA|TRBJ2-7|TRBV5-6|TRBD2
TGTGCCAGCAGCATAGGACTAGTAGGCTACGAGCAGTACTTC
CASSIGLVGYEQYF
>NA|TRBJ1-4|TRBV19|NA
TGTGCCAGTAGTATAGGGGGGGTTAGAGGGGAAAAACTGTTTTTT
CASSIGGVRGEKLFF
>once|TRBJ1-4|TRBV6-5|NA
TGTGCCAGCAGCCCCGGGGACGGAGGAGCGGAAAAACTGTTTTTT
CASSPGDGGAEKLFF
>once|TRBJ2-7|TRBV18|TRBD1
TGTGCCAGCTCACCAGGGACAGGCTACGAGCAGTACTTC
CASSPGTGYEQYF
>NA|TRBJ1-3|TRBV19|TRBD1
TGTGCCAGCAGCCACACATCGACAGGGCCTGGAAACACCATATATTTT
CASSHTSTGPGNTIYF
>NA|TRBJ2-1|TRBV14|TRBD2
TGTGCCAGCAGCCAGGTTCTTAGAGCGGGGGGGGTTCTCAGCTCCTACAATGAGCAGTTCTTC
CASSQVLRAGGVLSSYNEQFF
>NA|TRBJ1-2|TRBV5-1|TRBD1
TGCGCCAGCAGCCATTCCGGGACAGTCTATGGCTACACCTTC
CASSHSGTVYGYTF
>NA|TRBJ1-2|TRBV29-1|TRBD1
TGCAGCGGTAGGACAGGGGCCTATGGCTACACCTTC
CSGRTGAYGYTF
>NA|TRBJ1-2|TRBV6-5|NA
TGTGCCAGCAGTCGGGGGGGCGGGAACATTTACGGCTACACCTTC
CASSRGGGNIYGYTF
>NA|TRBJ1-4|TRBV5-1|NA
TGCGCCAGCAGCTTTGGAGCAGGGATTCCCGCAACTAATGAAAAACTGTTTTTT
CASSFGAGIPATNEKLFF
>NA|TRBJ2-7|TRBV5-1|TRBD2
TGCGCCAGCAGCTTCAATACCGGGACTAGCGGGGGGGCTTGGTACGAGCAGTACTTC
CASSFNTGTSGGAWYEQYF
>once|TRBJ2-2|TRBV4-2|NA
TGTGCCAGCAGCCAAGACAGGGGGGAGCTGTTTTTT
CASSQDRGELFF
>once|TRBJ1-5|TRBV6-1|NA
TGTGCCAGCAGTACTGTTGGACAGATGCATCAGCCCCAGCATTTT
CASSTVGQMHQPQHF
>few|TRBJ1-1|TRBV6-5|NA
TGTGCCAGCAGTATGAACACTGAAGCTTTCTTT
CASSMNTEAFF
>NA|TRBJ2-2|TRBV19|NA
TGTGCCAGTAGGACGGGGGCGCATACCGGGGAGCTGTTTTTT
CASRTGAHTGELFF
>NA|TRBJ1-2|TRBV19|NA
TGTGCCAGTAGACCTGTTATAGCATCTGGCGATGGCTACACCTTC
CASRPVIASGDGYTF
>once|TRBJ1-4|TRBV28|TRBD1
TGTGCCAGCAGCCTTGACAGGGCCCGGGGTTCAAATGAAAAACTGTTTTTT
CASSLDRARGSNEKLFF
>once|TRBJ1-1|TRBV21-1|NA
TGTGCCATCCTCCTGGATGGAGTAAACACTGAAGCTTTCTTT
CAILLDGVNTEAFF
>NA|TRBJ2-1|TRBV5-1|TRBD2
TGCGCCAGCAGCTTCGCCCCCGGGGGGACCGATAATGAGCAGTTCTTC
CASSFAPGGTDNEQFF
>NA|TRBJ1-5|TRBV5-6|TRBD1
TGTGCCAGCAGCATCGGGACAGGGGACATCAATCAGCCCCAGCATTTT
CASSIGTGDINQPQHF
>NA|TRBJ2-5|TRBV6-5|TRBD1
TGTGCCAGCAGGCGGACAACAGGGGTCGAAGAGACCCAGTACTTC
CASRRTTGVEETQYF
>few|TRBJ1-1|TRBV4-3|NA
TGCGCCAGCAGCCAAGAGCGGGGGTACACTGAAGCTTTCTTT
CASSQERGYTEAFF
>medium-sized|TRBJ1-2|TRBV7-8|NA
TGTGCCAGCAGCTTAGGTTCGTTGAGGTACTATGGCTACACCTTC
CASSLGSLRYYGYTF
>NA|TRBJ1-4|TRBV5-1|NA
TGCGCCAGCAGCTTGGGGCTTTTGTTATCTAATGAAAAACTGTTTTTT
CASSLGLLLSNEKLFF
>NA|TRBJ2-2|TRBV28|NA
TGTGCCAGCCACGCACATAACACCGGGGAGCTGTTTTTT
CASHAHNTGELFF
>once|TRBJ1-3|TRBV5-6|NA
TGTGCCAGCAGCTTGACAGTCTCTGGAAACACCATATATTTT
CASSLTVSGNTIYF